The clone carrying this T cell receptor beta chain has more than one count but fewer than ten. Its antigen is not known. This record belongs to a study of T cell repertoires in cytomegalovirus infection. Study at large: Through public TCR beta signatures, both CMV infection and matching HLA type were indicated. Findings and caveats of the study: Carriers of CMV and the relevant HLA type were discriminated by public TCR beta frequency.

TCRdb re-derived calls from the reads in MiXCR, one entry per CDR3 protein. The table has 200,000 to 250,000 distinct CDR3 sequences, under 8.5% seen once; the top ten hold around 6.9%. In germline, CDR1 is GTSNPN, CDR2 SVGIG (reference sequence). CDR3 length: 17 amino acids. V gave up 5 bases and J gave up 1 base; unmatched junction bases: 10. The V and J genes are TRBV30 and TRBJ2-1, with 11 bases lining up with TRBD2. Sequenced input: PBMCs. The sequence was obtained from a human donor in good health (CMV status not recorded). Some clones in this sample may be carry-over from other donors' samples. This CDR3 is CAWGRLAGYGSYNEQFF. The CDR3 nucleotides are TGTGCCTGGGGGCGACTAGCGGGGTATGGTTCCTACAATGAGCAGTTCTTC.